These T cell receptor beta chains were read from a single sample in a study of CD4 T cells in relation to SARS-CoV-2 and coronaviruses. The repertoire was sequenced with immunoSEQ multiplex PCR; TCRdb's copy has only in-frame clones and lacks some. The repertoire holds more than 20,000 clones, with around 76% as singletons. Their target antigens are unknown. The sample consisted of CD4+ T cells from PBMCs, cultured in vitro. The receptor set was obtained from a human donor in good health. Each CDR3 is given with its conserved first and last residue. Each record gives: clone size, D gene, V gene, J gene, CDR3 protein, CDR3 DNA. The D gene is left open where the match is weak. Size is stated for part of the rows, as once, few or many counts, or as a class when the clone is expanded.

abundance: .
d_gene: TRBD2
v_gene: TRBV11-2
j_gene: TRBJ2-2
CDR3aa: CASSTAAGGPPGELFF
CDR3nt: TGTGCCAGCAGCACTGCGGCGGGGGGACCCCCCGGGGAGCTGTTTTTT

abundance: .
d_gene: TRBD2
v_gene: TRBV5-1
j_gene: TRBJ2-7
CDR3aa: CASSLRTSGGVAYEQYF
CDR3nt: TGCGCCAGCAGCTTGAGGACTAGCGGGGGGGTGGCGTACGAGCAGTACTTC

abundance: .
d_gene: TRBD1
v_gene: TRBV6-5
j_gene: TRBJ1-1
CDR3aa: CASSTPGQVNTEAFF
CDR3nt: TGTGCCAGCAGTACCCCGGGACAGGTGAACACTGAAGCTTTCTTT

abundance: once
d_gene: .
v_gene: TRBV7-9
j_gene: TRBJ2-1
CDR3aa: CASTLEGGGRYNEQFF
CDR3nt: TGTGCCAGCACCTTGGAAGGGGGAGGGAGATACAATGAGCAGTTCTTC

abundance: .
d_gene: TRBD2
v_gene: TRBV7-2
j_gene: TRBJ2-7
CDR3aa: CASSLAGTSGGPYEQYF
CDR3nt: TGTGCCAGCAGCTTAGCCGGGACTAGCGGGGGACCCTACGAGCAGTACTTC

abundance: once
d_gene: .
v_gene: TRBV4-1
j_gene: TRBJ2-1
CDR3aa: CASSQLVSSSYNEQFF
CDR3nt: TGCGCCAGCAGCCAACTAGTAAGTAGCTCCTACAATGAGCAGTTCTTC

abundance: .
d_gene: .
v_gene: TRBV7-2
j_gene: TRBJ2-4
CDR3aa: CASSLDSGGENIQYF
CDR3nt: TGTGCCAGCAGCTTAGATTCTGGAGGGGAAAACATTCAGTACTTC

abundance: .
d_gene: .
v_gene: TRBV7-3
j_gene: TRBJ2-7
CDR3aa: CASSPGRLSYEQYF
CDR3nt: TGTGCCAGCAGCCCCGGCAGGCTGTCCTACGAGCAGTACTTC

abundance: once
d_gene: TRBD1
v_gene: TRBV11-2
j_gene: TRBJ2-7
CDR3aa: CASSPGPAGQAYEQYF
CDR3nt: TGTGCCAGCAGCCCCGGTCCGGCGGGACAGGCCTACGAGCAGTACTTC

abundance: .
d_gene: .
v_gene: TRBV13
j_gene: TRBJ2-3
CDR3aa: CASSLPPFRGFTDTQYF
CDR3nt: TGTGCCAGCAGCTTGCCCCCGTTCAGAGGGTTCACAGATACGCAGTATTTT

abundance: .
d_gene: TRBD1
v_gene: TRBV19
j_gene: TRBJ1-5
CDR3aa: CASRGEGQGVQPQHF
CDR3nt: TGTGCCAGTAGAGGGGAGGGACAGGGGGTTCAGCCCCAGCATTTT

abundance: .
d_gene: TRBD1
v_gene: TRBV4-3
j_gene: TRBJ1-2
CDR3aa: CASSQDVGQADYGYTF
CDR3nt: TGCGCCAGCAGCCAAGATGTGGGACAGGCGGACTATGGCTACACCTTC

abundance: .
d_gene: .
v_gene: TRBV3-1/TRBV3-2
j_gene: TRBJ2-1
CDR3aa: CASSQSPEGNEQFF
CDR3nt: TGTGCCAGCAGCCAGTCACCCGAGGGGAATGAGCAGTTCTTC

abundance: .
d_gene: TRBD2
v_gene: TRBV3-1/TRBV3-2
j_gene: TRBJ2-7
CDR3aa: CASSQGLAGPYEQYF
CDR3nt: TGTGCCAGCAGCCAAGGACTAGCGGGGCCCTACGAGCAGTACTTC

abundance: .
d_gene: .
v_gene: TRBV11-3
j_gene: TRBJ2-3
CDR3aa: CASSSPRFPDTQYF
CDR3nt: TGTGCCAGCAGCTCCCCTAGATTCCCAGATACGCAGTATTTT

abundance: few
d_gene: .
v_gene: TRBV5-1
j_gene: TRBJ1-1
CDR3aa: CASSLRVGSEAFF
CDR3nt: TGCGCCAGCAGTCTTCGGGTAGGCTCTGAAGCTTTCTTT

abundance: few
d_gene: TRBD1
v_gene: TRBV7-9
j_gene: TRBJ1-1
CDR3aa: CASRPKDRLGTEAFF
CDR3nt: TGTGCCAGCAGACCTAAGGACAGGCTGGGGACTGAAGCTTTCTTT

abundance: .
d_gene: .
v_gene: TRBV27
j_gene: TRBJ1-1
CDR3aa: CASSPRGLNTEAFF
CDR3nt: TGTGCCAGCAGTCCGCGGGGCTTGAACACTGAAGCTTTCTTT

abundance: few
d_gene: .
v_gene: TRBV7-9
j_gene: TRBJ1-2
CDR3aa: CASSLRRVGATF
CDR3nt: TGTGCCAGCAGCTTAAGAAGGGTGGGGGCAACCTTC

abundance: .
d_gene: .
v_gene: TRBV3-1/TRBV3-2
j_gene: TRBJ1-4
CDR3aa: CASSQDTGKLFF
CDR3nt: TGTGCCAGCAGTCAAGATACGGGGAAACTGTTTTTT

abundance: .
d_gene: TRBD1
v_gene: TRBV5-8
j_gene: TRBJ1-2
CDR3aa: CASSLAGGGGYTF
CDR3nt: TGTGCCAGCAGCCTCGCAGGGGGGGGCGGCTACACCTTC

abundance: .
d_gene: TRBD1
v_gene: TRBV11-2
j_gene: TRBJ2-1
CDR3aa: CASSPGQGATGGGNEQFF
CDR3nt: TGTGCCAGCAGCCCCGGACAGGGGGCGACGGGAGGGGGCAATGAGCAGTTCTTC

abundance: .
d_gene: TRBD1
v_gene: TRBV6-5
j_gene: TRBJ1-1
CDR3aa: CATSGTGDTEAFF
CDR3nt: TGTGCCACCTCCGGGACAGGGGACACTGAAGCTTTCTTT

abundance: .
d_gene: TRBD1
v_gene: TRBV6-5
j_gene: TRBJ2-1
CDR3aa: CASSRGTGAYNEQFF
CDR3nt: TGTGCCAGCAGCCGCGGGACAGGGGCGTATAATGAGCAGTTCTTC

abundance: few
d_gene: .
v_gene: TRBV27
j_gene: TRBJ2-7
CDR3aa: CASSQGGEQYF
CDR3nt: TGTGCCAGCAGCCAGGGGGGCGAGCAGTACTTC

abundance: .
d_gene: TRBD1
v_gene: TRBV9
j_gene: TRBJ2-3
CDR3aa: CASSVSGTGSSDTQYF
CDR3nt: TGTGCCAGCAGCGTATCCGGGACAGGGAGTTCAGATACGCAGTATTTT

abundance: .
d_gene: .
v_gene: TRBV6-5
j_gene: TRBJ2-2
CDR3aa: CASSYPGELFF
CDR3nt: TGTGCCAGCAGTTACCCCGGGGAGCTGTTTTTT

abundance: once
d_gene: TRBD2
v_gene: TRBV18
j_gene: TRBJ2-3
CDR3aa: CASSPDGRNGADTQYF
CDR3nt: TGTGCCAGCTCTCCGGACGGGAGGAATGGCGCAGATACGCAGTATTTT

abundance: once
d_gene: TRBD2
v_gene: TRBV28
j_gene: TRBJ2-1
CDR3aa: CASSQLSGSTGNEQFF
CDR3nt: TGTGCCAGCAGCCAACTTAGCGGGAGCACGGGCAATGAGCAGTTCTTC

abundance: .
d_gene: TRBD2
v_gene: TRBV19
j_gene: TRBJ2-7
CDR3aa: CASSSGRAWYEQYF
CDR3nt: TGTGCCAGTAGTAGCGGGAGGGCCTGGTACGAGCAGTACTTC

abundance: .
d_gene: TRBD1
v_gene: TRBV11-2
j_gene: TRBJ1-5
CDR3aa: CASSLQGEQPQHF
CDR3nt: TGTGCCAGCAGCTTACAGGGGGAGCAGCCCCAGCATTTT

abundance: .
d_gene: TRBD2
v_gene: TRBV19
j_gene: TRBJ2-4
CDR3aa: CASSISGQGTSGRQNIQYF
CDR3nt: TGTGCCAGTAGTATTTCGGGACAGGGGACTAGCGGGAGACAAAACATTCAGTACTTC

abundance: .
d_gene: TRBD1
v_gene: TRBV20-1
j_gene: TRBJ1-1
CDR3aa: CSASRTGQGTEAFF
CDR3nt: TGCAGTGCTAGTCGGACAGGGCAGGGCACTGAAGCTTTCTTT

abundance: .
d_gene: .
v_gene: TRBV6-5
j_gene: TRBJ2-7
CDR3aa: CASSRGGSYEQYF
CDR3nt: TGTGCCAGCAGCCGGGGTGGCTCCTACGAGCAGTACTTC

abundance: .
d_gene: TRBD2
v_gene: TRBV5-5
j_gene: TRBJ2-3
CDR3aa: CASSLRAGVPTDTQYF
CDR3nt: TGTGCCAGCAGCTTGCGAGCGGGGGTCCCCACAGATACGCAGTATTTT

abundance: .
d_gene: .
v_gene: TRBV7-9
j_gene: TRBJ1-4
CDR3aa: CASSLERLEGKLFF
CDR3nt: TGTGCCAGCAGCTTAGAAAGGTTAGAAGGAAAACTGTTTTTT

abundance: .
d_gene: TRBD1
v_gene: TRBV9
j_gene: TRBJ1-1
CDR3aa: CASSATGMNTEAFF
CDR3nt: TGTGCCAGCAGCGCGACAGGGATGAACACTGAAGCTTTCTTT

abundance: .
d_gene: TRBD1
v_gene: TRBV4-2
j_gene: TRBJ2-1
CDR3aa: CASSQGQGAAKVNEQFF
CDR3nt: TGTGCCAGCAGCCAAGGGCAGGGGGCCGCGAAAGTGAATGAGCAGTTCTTC

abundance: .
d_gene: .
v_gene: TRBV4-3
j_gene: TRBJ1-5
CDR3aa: CASSQDPAGGGPQHF
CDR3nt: TGCGCCAGCAGCCAAGATCCGGCAGGTGGGGGGCCCCAGCATTTT

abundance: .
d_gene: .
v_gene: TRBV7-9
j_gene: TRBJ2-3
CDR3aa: CASRETVSTQYF
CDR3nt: TGTGCCAGCAGGGAGACAGTCTCTACGCAGTATTTT

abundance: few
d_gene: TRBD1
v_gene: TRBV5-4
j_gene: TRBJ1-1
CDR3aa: CASSQLTGENTEAFF
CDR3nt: TGTGCCAGCAGCCAACTTACAGGGGAGAACACTGAAGCTTTCTTT

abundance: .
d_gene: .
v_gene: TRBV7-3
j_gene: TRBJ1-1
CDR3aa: CASRSGQNTEAFF
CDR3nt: TGTGCCAGCAGGTCGGGACAGAACACTGAAGCTTTCTTT

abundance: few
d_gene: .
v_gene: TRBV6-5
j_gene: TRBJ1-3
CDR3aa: CASGGNRNTIYF
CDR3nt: TGTGCCAGTGGGGGGAATAGAAACACCATATATTTT

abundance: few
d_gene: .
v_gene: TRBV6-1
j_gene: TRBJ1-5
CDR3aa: CASSEAWNQPQHF
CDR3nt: TGTGCCAGCAGTGAAGCCTGGAATCAGCCCCAGCATTTT

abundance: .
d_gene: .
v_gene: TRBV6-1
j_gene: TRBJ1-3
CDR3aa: CASSDTPSSGNTIYF
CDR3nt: TGTGCCAGCAGTGATACACCAAGCTCTGGAAACACCATATATTTT

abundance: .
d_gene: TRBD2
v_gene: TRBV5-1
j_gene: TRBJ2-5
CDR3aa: CASSLGVLAGLEETQYF
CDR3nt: TGCGCCAGCAGCTTGGGAGTACTAGCGGGGTTAGAAGAGACCCAGTACTTC

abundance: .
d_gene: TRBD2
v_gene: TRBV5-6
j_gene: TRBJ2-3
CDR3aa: CASSPGTSGRHTQYF
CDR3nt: TGTGCCAGCAGCCCCGGGACTAGTGGGCGGCATACGCAGTATTTT

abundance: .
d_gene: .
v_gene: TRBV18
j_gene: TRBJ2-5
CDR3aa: CASSPPTETQYF
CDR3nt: TGTGCCAGCTCACCACCGACAGAGACCCAGTACTTC

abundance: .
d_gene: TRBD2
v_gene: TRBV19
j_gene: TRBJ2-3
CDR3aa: CASSTIAGGTDTQYF
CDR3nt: TGTGCCAGTAGTACCATAGCGGGGGGCACAGATACGCAGTATTTT

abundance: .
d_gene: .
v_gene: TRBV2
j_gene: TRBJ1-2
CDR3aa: CASSEEGLGYGYTF
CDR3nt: TGTGCCAGCAGTGAGGAGGGGCTAGGGTATGGCTACACCTTC

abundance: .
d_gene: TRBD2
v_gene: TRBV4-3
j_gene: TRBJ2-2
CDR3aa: CASSQAAGAGGELFF
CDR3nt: TGCGCCAGCAGCCAAGCAGCGGGGGCCGGCGGGGAGCTGTTTTTT

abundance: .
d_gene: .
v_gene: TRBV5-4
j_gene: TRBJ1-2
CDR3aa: CASSLVVSNGYTF
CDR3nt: TGTGCCAGCAGCCTGGTCGTGTCGAATGGCTACACCTTC

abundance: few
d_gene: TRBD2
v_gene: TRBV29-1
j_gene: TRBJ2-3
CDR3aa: CSATLAAITDTQYF
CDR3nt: TGCAGCGCAACACTAGCGGCAATCACAGATACGCAGTATTTT

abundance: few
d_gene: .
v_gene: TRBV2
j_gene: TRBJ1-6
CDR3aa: CASKGQNSPLHF
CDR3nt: TGTGCCAGCAAGGGGCAGAATTCACCCCTCCACTTT

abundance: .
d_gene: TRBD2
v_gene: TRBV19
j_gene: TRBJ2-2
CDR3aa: CASAMSSGVWELFF
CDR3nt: TGTGCCAGTGCCATGTCTAGCGGGGTGTGGGAGCTGTTTTTT

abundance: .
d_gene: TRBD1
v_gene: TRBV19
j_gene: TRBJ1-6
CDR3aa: CASSIRTGRNNSPLHF
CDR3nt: TGTGCCAGTAGTATACGGACAGGGAGAAATAATTCACCCCTCCACTTT

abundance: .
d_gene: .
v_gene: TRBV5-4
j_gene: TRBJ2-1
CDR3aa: CASSPGTFYNEQFF
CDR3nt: TGTGCCAGCAGCCCCGGGACTTTCTACAATGAGCAGTTCTTC

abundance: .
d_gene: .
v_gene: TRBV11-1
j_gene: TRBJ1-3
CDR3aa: CASSPGDFGNTIYF
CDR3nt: TGTGCCAGCAGCCCCGGAGACTTCGGAAACACCATATATTTT

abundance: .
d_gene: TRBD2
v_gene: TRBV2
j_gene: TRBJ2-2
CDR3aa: CASSVELAGGPSGELFF
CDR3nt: TGTGCCAGCAGTGTAGAACTAGCGGGAGGTCCGAGCGGGGAGCTGTTTTTT